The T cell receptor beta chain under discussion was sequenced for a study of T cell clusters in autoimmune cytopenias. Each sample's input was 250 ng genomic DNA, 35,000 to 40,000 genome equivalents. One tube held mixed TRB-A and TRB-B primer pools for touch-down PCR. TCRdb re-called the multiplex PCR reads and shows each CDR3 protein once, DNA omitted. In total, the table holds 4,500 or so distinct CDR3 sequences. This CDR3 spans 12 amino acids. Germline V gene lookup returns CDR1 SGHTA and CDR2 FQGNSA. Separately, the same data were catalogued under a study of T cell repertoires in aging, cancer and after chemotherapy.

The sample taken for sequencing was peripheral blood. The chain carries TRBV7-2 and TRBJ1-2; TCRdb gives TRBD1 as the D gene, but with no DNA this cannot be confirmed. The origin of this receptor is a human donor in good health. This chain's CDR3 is CASRRGGYGYTF.